The clone carrying this T cell receptor beta chain was seen a few times. What it binds is unknown. The data originate from a study of early T cells in non-severe SARS-CoV-2 infection. For the study at large: Chains stayed unpaired after sequencing of bulk RNA from unsorted whole blood. Study-level findings and limits: Lookups in VDJdb leaned toward anti-spike CD8 responses and missed private and CD4 specificities.

Individual cDNA molecules were tagged with unique molecular identifiers. TCRdb re-derived calls from the 5' RACE reads in MiXCR, one entry per CDR3 protein. The profile shows around 84,000 distinct CDR3 sequences, approximately 14% of them singletons. The CDR3 consists of 18 residues. Germline V gene sequence: CDR1 SNHLY, CDR2 FYNNEI. V lost 3 bases and J lost 3; bases outside the gene matches: 14. Sequences were obtained from whole blood. The source of this sequence is an adult who was a healthcare worker with PCR-confirmed SARS-CoV-2 infection or an uninfected control (not recorded which). This chain uses TRBV2 with TRBJ2-1, with 7 nucleotides matching TRBD2. The CDR3 region has the DNA TGTGCCAGCAGTGACACCGAGGGAGGGGTAACGTTCTACAATGAGCAGTTCTTC. It specifies CASSDTEGGVTFYNEQFF.